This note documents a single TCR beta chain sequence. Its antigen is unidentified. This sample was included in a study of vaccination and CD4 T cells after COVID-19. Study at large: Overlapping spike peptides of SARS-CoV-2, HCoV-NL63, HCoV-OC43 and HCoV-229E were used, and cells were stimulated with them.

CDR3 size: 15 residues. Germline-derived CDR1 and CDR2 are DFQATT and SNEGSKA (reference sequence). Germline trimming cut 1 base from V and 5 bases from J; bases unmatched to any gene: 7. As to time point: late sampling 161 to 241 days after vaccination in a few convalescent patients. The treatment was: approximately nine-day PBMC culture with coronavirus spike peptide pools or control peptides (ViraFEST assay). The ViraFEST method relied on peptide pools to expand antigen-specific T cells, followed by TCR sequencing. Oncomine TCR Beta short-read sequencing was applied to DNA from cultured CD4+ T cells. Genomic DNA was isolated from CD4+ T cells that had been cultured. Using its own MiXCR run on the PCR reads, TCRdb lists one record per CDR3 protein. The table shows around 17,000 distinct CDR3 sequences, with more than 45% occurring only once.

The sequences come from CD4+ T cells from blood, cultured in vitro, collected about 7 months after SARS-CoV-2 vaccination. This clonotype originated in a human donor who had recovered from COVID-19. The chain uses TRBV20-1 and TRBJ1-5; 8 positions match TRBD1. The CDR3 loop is CSARARQGSDQPQHF. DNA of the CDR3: TGCAGTGCTAGAGCTAGACAGGGGTCGGATCAGCCCCAGCATTTT.